This TCR beta chain derives from a study of blood T cell repertoires in COVID-19. A remark on this clone: One end of the junction is discordant with germline, which a read error may explain.

Source study methods: It was from reference gene primer amplification that nucleated cell counts were estimated. Profiled with immunoSEQ multiplex PCR; TCRdb holds only in-frame clones, not every one. For V, J and clone size, that table is used; D and trimming come from the DNA. Of 150,000 to 200,000 clones listed, about four fifths are singletons. From germline, CDR1 is SGHRS and CDR2 YFSETQ. The CDR3 contains 16 residues. What was sequenced was peripheral blood. The sequence was obtained from a man between 65 and 85 years old with active or convalescent COVID-19. V gene TRBV5-1 combines with J gene TRBJ2-1; 15 positions agree with TRBD2. CDR3 amino acids: CASSPGLAGGAPLVVF. The DNA for the CDR3 is TGCGCCAGCAGCCCCGGACTAGCGGGAGGGGCGCCCCTGGTAGTCTTC.